The 13 T cell receptor beta chains listed next were all sequenced from one sample in a study of cytomegalovirus exposure and HLA in healthy donors. Sequencing was performed with immunoSEQ multiplex PCR; in TCRdb, only in-frame clones are kept and a portion is missing. The sample records about 300,000 clones, around 89% being singletons. Sequenced material: PBMCs. These receptors all stem from a woman younger than 35 in good health and CMV-seronegative.

This chain uses TRBV7-9 with TRBJ2-4, with TRBD2 matching over 8 bases. Germline V gene sequence: CDR1 SEHNR, CDR2 FQNEAQ (reference sequence). V lost 5 bases and J lost 0; bases outside the gene matches: 6. The CDR3 spans 16 residues. The CDR3 nucleotides are TGTGCCAGCAGCCCGACGGGGGGGATAGCCAAAAACATTCAGTACTTC. This codes for CASSPTGGIAKNIQYF.

The chain joins TRBV28 to TRBJ1-2; 7 bases align to TRBD1. With 6 bases clipped from V and 3 bases from J, the junction kept 10 bases outside the gene matches. The CDR3 spans 15 residues. Germline V gives CDR1 MDHEN, CDR2 SYDVKM. CDR3 loop: CASRPQGGRYYGYTF. The CDR3 DNA reads as TGTGCCAGCAGACCCCAAGGGGGCAGGTACTATGGCTACACCTTC.

V and J are TRBV10-1 and TRBJ2-3; D may be TRBD2 (6 bases). There are 16 residues in the CDR3. Per germline, CDR1 WNHNN and CDR2 SYGVQD (reference sequence). Trimming stripped 3 bases from V and 6 bases from J, with 19 bases between. The CDR3 region has the DNA TGCGCCAGCAGTGACCCCCGGGACTCCCCGGTGGATACGCAGTATTTT. Protein: CASSDPRDSPVDTQYF.

V is TRBV7-9 and J is TRBJ2-1, with TRBD2 identical over 10 bases. The V gene end was trimmed by 5 bases and the J gene end by 0 bases; junction bases not matched to a gene: 13. CDR3 length: 19 residues. Germline assignment: CDR1 SEHNR and CDR2 FQNEAQ (reference sequence). CDR3 in amino acids: CASSPILAGTLRSYNEQFF. The CDR3 coding sequence is TGTGCCAGCAGCCCGATACTAGCGGGAACCCTACGCTCCTACAATGAGCAGTTCTTC.

The chain carries TRBV30 and TRBJ2-7; 8 bases map to TRBD2. The length of the CDR3 is 13 residues. Germline assignment: CDR1 GTSNPN and CDR2 SVGIG (reference sequence). V was clipped by 7 bases and J by 4 bases; unmatched bases: 9. This CDR3 is CAFSGLGIYEQYF. The CDR3 DNA reads TGTGCCTTTTCGGGACTAGGAATTTACGAGCAGTACTTC.

V and J are TRBV28 and TRBJ2-1; 11 nucleotides match TRBD2. CDR3 length equals 15 residues. The junction had 8 bases not matched to a gene; V was cut back by 5 bases and J by 8 bases. The germline V gene has CDR1 MDHEN and CDR2 SYDVKM. The CDR3 nucleotides read TGTGCCAGCAGTGGGACTAGCGGAACTAGGGATGAGCAGTTCTTC. This gives the protein CASSGTSGTRDEQFF.

The chain has TRBV5-1 and TRBJ2-3; 7 nucleotides match TRBD2. The V gene end was trimmed by 0 bases and the J gene end by 0 bases; junction bases not matched to a gene: 7. CDR1 and CDR2 (germline): SGHRS, YFSETQ. This CDR3 has 17 amino acids. The CDR3 DNA sequence: TGCGCCAGCAGCTTGGCGGCTAGCGGAGCTAGCACAGATACGCAGTATTTT. This gives the protein CASSLAASGASTDTQYF.

The chain recombines TRBV25-1 with TRBJ1-2; no firm D call. The CDR3 contains 14 residues. Trimming cost V 4 bases and J 4 bases, with 13 bases left between them. Germline V gene data show CDR1 as MGHDK and CDR2 as SYGVNS. CDR3 nucleotides: TGTGCCAGCAGTGTAGACACCTTAGGCTATGGCTACACCTTC. It specifies CASSVDTLGYGYTF.

Remarks on this clone: A read error may account for a junction end that differs from germline. V is TRBV11-2 and J is TRBJ2-7; possibly TRBD1 for D (7 bases). Germline CDR1 and CDR2: SGHAT and FQNNGV. This CDR3 region has 12 residues. The CDR3: CASSLGDQGEVF. Here the CDR3 DNA reads TGTGCCAGCAGCTTAGGGGATCAGGGGGAGGTCTTC.

This clone was seen a handful of times. This chain joins TRBV18 and TRBJ2-7; D may be TRBD2 (6 bases). This CDR3 region has 16 residues. The V and J ends lost 2 bases and 4 bases respectively, with 18 bases between them. The germline V gene encodes CDR1 KGHSH and CDR2 LQKENI. CDR3 sequence reads: CASSPSGWIGNYEQYF. CDR3 nucleotide sequence: TGTGCCAGCTCACCAAGCGGGTGGATCGGAAATTACGAGCAGTACTTC.

The V call is TRBV4-1, the J call TRBJ2-1, with 12 bases lining up with TRBD2. The germline CDR1 and CDR2 sequences are MGHRA and YSYEKL. This CDR3 contains 20 residues. V shed 3 bases and J 2 bases; nucleotides not matched to a gene: 14. DNA for the CDR3: TGCGCCAGCAGCCATCCCGCTAGCGGGAGGGTCTCCCTTACCTACAATGAGCAGTTCTTC. This encodes CASSHPASGRVSLTYNEQFF.

The chain employs TRBV5-1 and TRBJ1-2; the match to TRBD1 covers 11 bases. The V gene's germline CDR1 is SGHRS and CDR2 YFSETQ. V was clipped by 3 bases and J by 4 bases; unmatched bases: 17. CDR3 length: 19 residues. DNA for the CDR3: TGCGCCAGCAGCTCGGGGCTATTATGGGACAGGGGGTACTCCTATGGCTACACCTTC. This gives the protein CASSSGLLWDRGYSYGYTF. The full variable domain, its missing parts supplied by reference TRBV5-1 and TRBJ1-2, is KAGVTQTPRYLIKTRGQQVTLSCSPISGHRSVSWYQQTPGQGLQFLFEYFSETQRNKGNFPGRFSGRQFSNSRSEMNVSTLELGDSALYLCASSSGLLWDRGYSYGYTFGSGTRLTVV.

V gene TRBV30 combines with J gene TRBJ2-3, with a weak D call TRBD2 (8 bases). Germline CDR1 reads GTSNPN; CDR2 reads SVGIG (reference sequence). CDR3 length: 16 amino acids. Trimming pared 4 bases from V and 11 bases from J, leaving 28 bases between. CDR3 residues: CAWNPGGLGSGGGQYF. Here the CDR3 DNA reads TGTGCCTGGAACCCAGGGGGATTGGGGTCCGGGGGGGGGCAGTATTTT.